This TCR beta chain was found in a study of regulatory T cells in long-lasting Graves disease. This clonotype showed up many times. Combining iRepertoire HTBI primers with Arm-PCR of CDR3 regions, the authors built TCR beta libraries. Via MiXCR, TCRdb re-called the multiplex PCR reads, giving one row per CDR3 protein. This table has 450,000 to 500,000 distinct CDR3 sequences, roughly 16% appearing once. The time point denotes: newly diagnosed GD, antithyroid drugs for less than 3 months. PBMC-derived RNA was used for the TCR library. The CDR3 sequence is 15 residues long. Germline V gene sequence: CDR1 SNHLY, CDR2 FYNNEI. V lost 5 bases to trimming and J lost 7 bases; unmatched junction nucleotides: 8. The same data also contributed to another study, on T cells in Graves' hyperthyroidism and ophthalmopathy.

This chain joins TRBV2 and TRBJ1-6, with 7 nucleotides matching TRBD1. Specimen: peripheral blood mononuclear cells (PBMCs), collected at new diagnosis, from a patient treated with antithyroid drugs. The TCR was taken from a man aged 40-50 years with Graves disease. The CDR3 DNA sequence: TGTGCCAGCAGTAAAGAGGAGACAGGGAATTCACCCCTCCACTTT. Encoded protein: CASSKEETGNSPLHF.